The next 29 T cell receptor beta chains were all read from a single sample in a study of blood T cell repertoires in COVID-19. Repertoires were generated with immunoSEQ multiplex PCR, while TCRdb's copy carries only in-frame clones and drops some. The table records 90,000 to 120,000 clones, just over 90% of them present only once. Sequencing was carried out using peripheral blood. Every receptor here comes from a woman in her twenties or thirties with acute or convalescent COVID-19.

V is TRBV28 and J is TRBJ1-4; D unclear. The CDR3 spans 13 residues. CDR1 and CDR2 from the germline V gene are MDHEN and SYDVKM. Trimming left V 2 bases short and J 8 bases short, with 9 bases between. The CDR3 DNA is TGTGCCAGCAGTTTAACGGGGAAAGAAAAACTGTTTTTT. This translates into CASSLTGKEKLFF.

The chain uses TRBV10-3 and TRBJ2-7, with 9 bases lining up with TRBD1. Unmatched junction bases numbered 9, after V lost 4 bases and J lost 2 bases. The CDR3 extends over 16 amino acids. The germline CDR1 and CDR2 sequences are ENHRY and SYGVKD. This chain's CDR3 is CAISGQQGQGPYEQYF. CDR3 bases: TGTGCCATCAGTGGGCAACAGGGACAGGGACCCTACGAGCAGTACTTC.

The chain recombines TRBV29-1 with TRBJ1-2, with 9 bases identical to TRBD1. CDR1 and CDR2 (germline): SQVTM, ANQGSEA. This CDR3 has 14 amino acids. V lost 4 bases, J lost 3 bases, and 6 bases stayed unmatched. CDR3 protein: CSVVGQGIYYGYTF. DNA of the CDR3: TGCAGCGTTGTGGGACAGGGCATTTACTATGGCTACACCTTC. The whole variable domain, remainder taken from reference TRBV29-1 and TRBJ1-2, is SAVISQKPSRDICQRGTSLTIQCQVDSQVTMMFWYRQQPGQSLTLIATANQGSEATYESGFVIDKFPISRPNLTFSTLTVSNMSPEDSSIYLCSVVGQGIYYGYTFGSGTRLTVV.

This clone has only a few counts. The gene calls are TRBV18 and TRBJ1-1; 9 bases align to TRBD1. CDR3 length: 16 residues. Germline V gene data show CDR1 as KGHSH and CDR2 as LQKENI. Trimming cost V 3 bases and J 5 bases; bases outside gene matches: 10. CDR3: CASSPGKGQGRTEAFF. The CDR3 DNA reads as TGTGCCAGCTCACCCGGGAAGGGACAGGGAAGAACTGAAGCTTTCTTT. Based on the CDR3 plus reference TRBV18 and TRBJ1-1, the full variable domain is NAGVMQNPRHLVRRRGQEARLRCSPMKGHSHVYWYRQLPEEGLKFMVYLQKENIIDESGMPKERFSAEFPKEGPSILRIQQVVRGDSAAYFCASSPGKGQGRTEAFFGQGTRLTVV.

J is TRBJ1-1 and V is TRBV3-1 (or the pseudogene TRBV3-2), with 7 nucleotides matching TRBD1. Germline trimming cut 4 bases from V and 5 bases from J; bases unmatched to any gene: 10. The CDR3 runs 15 residues. Germline CDR1 and CDR2: LGHDT and YNNKEL (reference sequence). The CDR3 DNA sequence: TGTGCCAGCAGCCCTGGACAGGATTTAGAGACTGAAGCTTTCTTT. Translated, it gives CASSPGQDLETEAFF.

The J gene is TRBJ2-7, the V gene TRBV7-2; the D gene is possibly TRBD2 (5 bases). V dropped 3 bases and J dropped 4 bases, with 10 bases sitting between them. Germline V gene sequence: CDR1 SGHTA, CDR2 FQGNSA. The CDR3 runs 13 residues. As DNA, the CDR3 is TGTGCCAGCAGCTTGGGAGATAAATACGAGCAGTACTTC. Translated, it gives CASSLGDKYEQYF.

The V gene is TRBV6-5, the J gene TRBJ2-2; TRBD1 agrees at 8 bases. There are 14 residues in the CDR3. Per the germline V gene, CDR1 is MNHEY and CDR2 is SVGAGI. With V trimmed by 8 bases and J by 5 bases, 7 bases remained unmatched. The CDR3 DNA follows: TGTGCCAGCCTACCGGGACAGGTAACCGGGGAGCTGTTTTTT. Amino acids: CASLPGQVTGELFF.

The chain carries TRBV5-5 and TRBJ2-7; D is perhaps TRBD1 (5 bases). Trimming took off 7 bases at V and 2 bases at J, with 16 bases between the two ends. Per the germline V gene, CDR1 is SGHKS and CDR2 is YYEKEE (reference sequence). This CDR3 contains 14 residues. CDR3 loop: CASFNRQNPYEQYF. The CDR3 DNA reads TGTGCCAGCTTCAATCGACAGAACCCCTACGAGCAGTACTTC.

The chain's CDR3 is CASSPAGQNPVAFF. CDR3 DNA sequence: TGTGCCAGCAGCCCAGCCGGACAGAACCCCGTGGCTTTCTTT. J is TRBJ1-1 and V is TRBV7-9; a possible D gene is TRBD1 (6 bases). CDR1 is SEHNR, CDR2 FQNEAQ, per germline (reference sequence). Trimming pared 5 bases from V and 11 bases from J, leaving 21 bases between. This CDR3 comprises 14 residues.

The V gene is TRBV28, the J gene TRBJ1-2; 8 bases match TRBD1. The V gene's germline CDR1 is MDHEN and CDR2 SYDVKM. Germline trimming cut 1 base from V and 4 bases from J; bases unmatched to any gene: 5. There are 15 residues in the CDR3. CDR3 region: CASSLSRTGIYGYTF. The DNA for the CDR3 is TGTGCCAGCAGTTTATCCAGGACAGGGATCTATGGCTACACCTTC.

Notes on this clone: This CDR3 is also generated by other DNA sequences in the sample. The V and J genes are TRBV19 and TRBJ1-2; a weak D match, TRBD1 (6 bases). CDR1 LNHDA and CDR2 SQIVND come from the germline V gene (reference sequence). The V gene lost 3 bases and the J gene lost 11 bases, with 22 bases spanning the gap. CDR3 length: 15 amino acids. The CDR3 bases are TGTGCCAGTAGTATCTCGGAACGGGACACGTGGGGATACACCTTC. This codes for CASSISERDTWGYTF.

This sequence joins TRBV9 and TRBJ1-1; tentatively, D is TRBD1 (5 bases). CDR1 is SGDLS, CDR2 YYNGEE, per germline. Deletions cut 3 bases from V and 1 base from J, with 19 bases between. The CDR3 is 17 amino acids. The CDR3 DNA sequence: TGTGCCAGCAGCGCGGGGGTTGGCAGTAGGGGGAACACTGAAGCTTTCTTT. Amino acid sequence: CASSAGVGSRGNTEAFF.

This clone was found a few times. This sequence joins TRBV19 and TRBJ1-1; the match to TRBD1 covers 7 bases. This CDR3 comprises 14 residues. The germline V gene has CDR1 LNHDA and CDR2 SQIVND (reference sequence). With 6 bases clipped from V and 5 bases from J, the junction kept 9 bases outside the gene matches. The DNA for the CDR3 is TGTGCCAGTAGGCCTACGACAGGGTCGACTGAAGCTTTCTTT. It yields the protein CASRPTTGSTEAFF. The full variable domain, completed using reference TRBV19 and TRBJ1-1, is DGGITQSPKYLFRKEGQNVTLSCEQNLNHDAMYWYRQDPGQGLRLIYYSQIVNDFQKGDIAEGYSVSREKKESFPLTVTSAQKNPTAFYLCASRPTTGSTEAFFGQGTRLTVV.

With regard to this clone: The sample carries other DNA sequences with the same CDR3. V usage is TRBV5-1 and J usage is TRBJ1-1; the D gene is possibly TRBD1 (6 bases). Germline assignment: CDR1 SGHRS and CDR2 YFSETQ. The V end lost 2 bases, the J end lost 1 base, and 9 bases lay between the germline ends. The CDR3 contains 14 residues. CDR3 protein: CASSLQGPNTEAFF. The DNA of the CDR3 is TGCGCCAGCAGCTTACAGGGTCCGAACACTGAAGCTTTCTTT.

V gene TRBV4-3 combines with J gene TRBJ2-7; D may be TRBD1 (5 bases). V was pared by 0 bases and J by 5 bases, with 17 bases between. CDR1 and CDR2 (germline): LGHNA, YSLEER. CDR3 length: 16 residues. This chain's CDR3 is CASSQELGPYPHEQYF. CDR3 sequence (DNA): TGCGCCAGCAGCCAAGAATTGGGGCCTTACCCCCACGAGCAGTACTTC.

The chain carries TRBV7-2 and TRBJ1-2; D is unclear. V lost 1 base and J 8 bases, leaving 8 bases between the germline ends. Germline loops: CDR1 SGHTA, CDR2 FQGNSA. This CDR3 comprises 12 residues. The CDR3 spells CASSLGGGGYTF. The CDR3 DNA reads TGTGCCAGCAGCTTAGGTGGAGGGGGCTACACCTTC.

The V gene is TRBV18, the J gene TRBJ1-2; 9 bases line up with TRBD1. The CDR3 has 15 residues. Germline-derived CDR1 and CDR2 are KGHSH and LQKENI. With 2 bases clipped from V and 8 bases from J, the junction kept 9 bases outside the gene matches. CDR3 region: CASSPSGQGREGYTF. The CDR3, as DNA: TGTGCCAGCTCACCATCAGGACAGGGGAGAGAAGGCTACACCTTC.

The CDR3, as DNA: TGCGCCAGCAGCCCTGGGACAGGGCAAAATCAGCCCCAGCATTTT. It is translated as CASSPGTGQNQPQHF. The J gene is TRBJ1-5, the V gene TRBV5-1; 9 nucleotides align to TRBD1. Germline V gene data show CDR1 as SGHRS and CDR2 as YFSETQ. Germline trimming cut 4 bases from V and 4 bases from J; bases unmatched to any gene: 6. This CDR3 contains 15 residues.

This chain connects TRBV5-1 to TRBJ1-4, with 8 bases lining up with TRBD1. CDR3 size: 14 residues. Germline CDR1 SGHRS, CDR2 YFSETQ. V was clipped by 4 bases and J by 8 bases; unmatched bases: 7. The CDR3 spells CASSIGQGGEKLFF. In DNA, the CDR3 is TGCGCCAGCAGCATCGGACAGGGAGGGGAAAAACTGTTTTTT.

In regard to this clone: Sequence at one end of the junction differs from germline and may be a read error. The rearrangement uses TRBV6-1 and TRBJ2-3; 10 nucleotides line up with TRBD2. The CDR3 sequence is 15 residues long. Germline V gene data show CDR1 as MNHNS and CDR2 as SASEGT. The CDR3 loop reads CASSQAGGLRDTQYF. CDR3 nucleotide sequence: TGTGCCAGCAGTCAAGCGGGGGGGTTAAGGGATACGCAGTATTTT.

The V call is TRBV14, the J call TRBJ1-1; 12 bases are shared with TRBD1. V lost 2 bases to trimming and J lost 6 bases; unmatched junction nucleotides: 7. The CDR3 consists of 16 residues. Germline loops: CDR1 SGHDN, CDR2 FVKESK. CDR3 loop: CASSQFGTGGNPEAFF. The CDR3 nucleotides are TGTGCCAGCAGCCAATTTGGGACAGGGGGCAATCCTGAAGCTTTCTTT. Supplemented by reference TRBV14 and TRBJ1-1, the full variable domain reads EAGVTQFPSHSVIEKGQTVTLRCDPISGHDNLYWYRRVMGKEIKFLLHFVKESKQDESGMPNNRFLAERTGGTYSTLKVQPAELEDSGVYFCASSQFGTGGNPEAFFGQGTRLTVV.

V and J are TRBV10-2 and TRBJ1-1; 8 nucleotides agree with TRBD1. The V gene end was trimmed by 2 bases and the J gene end by 10 bases; junction bases not matched to a gene: 9. CDR3 size: 14 residues. Germline assignment: CDR1 WSHSY and CDR2 SAAADI. Here the CDR3 DNA reads TGCGCCAGCAGTGAGCGCGGGACAGGTTCCCGAGCTTTCTTT. Protein product: CASSERGTGSRAFF.

V and J are TRBV28 and TRBJ2-7; TRBD1 might be the D (5 bases). CDR3 length: 16 residues. Germline lookup yields CDR1 MDHEN and CDR2 SYDVKM. The V gene lost 5 bases and the J gene lost 0 bases, with 17 bases spanning the gap. CDR3 coding DNA: TGTGCCAGCAGTCTCCACCGACAGCATAGCTCCTACGAGCAGTACTTC. Translating gives CASSLHRQHSSYEQYF.

The chain couples TRBV11-2 to TRBJ2-2; 7 bases align to TRBD2. The V and J ends lost 3 bases and 0 bases, in that order; junction bases with no gene match: 7. Germline V lookup: CDR1 SGHAT, CDR2 FQNNGV. The CDR3 is 17 residues long. The CDR3 nucleotides read TGTGCCAGCAGCTTCATACGGGGGGTCGCGAACACCGGGGAGCTGTTTTTT. As protein: CASSFIRGVANTGELFF. Full variable domain (outside the CDR3, taken from reference TRBV11-2 and TRBJ2-2): EAGVAQSPRYKIIEKRQSVAFWCNPISGHATLYWYQQILGQGPKLLIQFQNNGVVDDSQLPKDRFSAERLKGVDSTLKIQPAKLEDSAVYLCASSFIRGVANTGELFFGEGSRLTVL.

The CDR3 region has the DNA TGTGCCAGCAGCCAAGATCTGGGTCCCGGAGGACTGTTTTTT. Translated: CASSQDLGPGGLFF. This chain joins TRBV14 and TRBJ1-4; D not certain. The CDR3 spans 14 residues. Germline-derived CDR1 and CDR2 are SGHDN and FVKESK. V was clipped by 0 bases and J by 13 bases, with 15 bases between them.

The chain couples TRBV7-2 to TRBJ1-2, with D tentatively TRBD1 (5 bases). V dropped 5 bases and J dropped 2 bases, with 12 bases sitting between them. In germline, CDR1 is SGHTA, CDR2 FQGNSA. This CDR3 spans 14 amino acids. The CDR3 nucleotides read TGTGCCAGCAGCCCAGCGACAGCCAACTATGGCTACACCTTC. It is translated as CASSPATANYGYTF.

The chain carries TRBV19 and TRBJ2-3, with TRBD2 matching over 8 bases. The CDR3 spans 14 residues. V gave up 8 bases and J gave up 4 bases; unmatched junction bases: 8. Germline V gene lookup returns CDR1 LNHDA and CDR2 SQIVND (reference sequence). The CDR3 here is CASGPRGRPDTQYF. DNA for the CDR3: TGTGCCAGTGGACCCCGCGGGAGGCCAGATACGCAGTATTTT. Full variable domain (remainder filled in from reference TRBV19 and TRBJ2-3): DGGITQSPKYLFRKEGQNVTLSCEQNLNHDAMYWYRQDPGQGLRLIYYSQIVNDFQKGDIAEGYSVSREKKESFPLTVTSAQKNPTAFYLCASGPRGRPDTQYFGPGTRLTVL.

The CDR3 DNA reads as TGTGCCAGTAACCCCTCATCCCGGGTCGCTACGCACGAGCAGTACTTC. The encoded protein is CASNPSSRVATHEQYF. This chain connects TRBV19 to TRBJ2-7; D not resolved. Germline V CDR1 and CDR2: LNHDA, SQIVND (reference sequence). CDR3 length equals 16 residues. V was clipped by 7 bases and J by 5 bases, with 24 bases between them.

V gene TRBV27 combines with J gene TRBJ2-1; D ambiguous. Germline-derived CDR1 and CDR2 are MNHEY and SMNVEV (reference sequence). The CDR3 runs 13 residues. Trimming took off 5 bases at V and 8 bases at J, with 13 bases between the two ends. The CDR3 here is CASSGTVIDEQFF. The CDR3 nucleotides read TGTGCCAGCAGTGGAACAGTTATTGATGAGCAGTTCTTC.